Below are 29 T cell receptor beta chains sequenced from a single sample in a study of cytomegalovirus exposure and HLA in healthy donors. The primer mix had 60 Vbeta and 13 Jbeta primers. Method: immunoSEQ multiplex PCR; TCRdb's copy keeps in-frame clones and lacks some. Here the sample spans 130,000 or so clones, roughly 70% being singletons. The material sequenced was PBMCs. These receptors were taken from a man aged 35 to 55 in good health and CMV-seropositive.

CDR3 nucleotides: TGTGCCAGCAGTTTTCAGGGACACAACAACTATGGCTACACCTTC. This sequence encodes CASSFQGHNNYGYTF. The V gene is TRBV28, the J gene TRBJ1-2; weak D call: TRBD1 (6 bases). Germline V gene sequence: CDR1 MDHEN, CDR2 SYDVKM. Trimming stripped 3 bases from V and 2 bases from J, with 13 bases between. This CDR3 contains 15 residues.

The sample holds one count of this clone. The chain couples TRBV18 to TRBJ2-7; 7 bases fit TRBD1. Germline lookup yields CDR1 KGHSH and CDR2 LQKENI. V lost 5 bases, J lost 3 bases, and 7 bases stayed unmatched. The CDR3 runs 14 residues. The CDR3 reads CASSSQTGNYEQYF. CDR3 DNA sequence: TGTGCCAGCTCATCGCAGACAGGGAACTACGAGCAGTACTTC.

CDR3 sequence (DNA): TGTGCCAGCGACGGACTAGGTTCGGGAAATGAGCAGTTCTTC. This sequence encodes CASDGLGSGNEQFF. This chain uses TRBV18 with TRBJ2-1; 7 bases map to TRBD2. Germline V lookup: CDR1 KGHSH, CDR2 LQKENI. The CDR3 consists of 14 residues. The V gene end was trimmed by 8 bases and the J gene end by 7 bases; junction bases not matched to a gene: 11.

This sequence joins TRBV29-1 and TRBJ2-3, with D uncertain. Trimming cost V 6 bases and J 0 bases, with 4 bases left between them. The CDR3 loop spans 11 amino acids. In germline, CDR1 is SQVTM, CDR2 ANQGSEA. The CDR3: CSVLSTDTQYF. The CDR3, as DNA: TGCAGCGTCCTTAGCACAGATACGCAGTATTTT.

The V and J genes are TRBV7-9 and TRBJ2-2, with 8 nucleotides matching TRBD1. CDR1 SEHNR and CDR2 FQNEAQ come from the germline V gene (reference sequence). CDR3 size: 16 residues. J lost 5 bases, V lost 4 bases, and 9 bases had no gene match. The CDR3 loop is CASSSTPDRDTGELFF. CDR3 in DNA: TGTGCCAGCAGCTCCACCCCGGACAGGGATACCGGGGAGCTGTTTTTT.

The V gene is TRBV5-6, the J gene TRBJ1-3; D is unresolved. The germline V gene encodes CDR1 SGHDT and CDR2 YYEEEE. V was pared by 4 bases and J by 0 bases, with 17 bases between. The CDR3 length is 17 residues. This CDR3 reads CASSDPQRRLSGNTIYF. The DNA of the CDR3 is TGTGCCAGCAGCGATCCACAGCGGCGGCTCTCTGGAAACACCATATATTTT. Supplemented by reference TRBV5-6 and TRBJ1-3, the full variable domain reads DAGVTQSPTHLIKTRGQQVTLRCSPKSGHDTVSWYQQALGQGPQFIFQYYEEEERQRGNFPDRFSGHQFPNYSSELNVNALLLGDSALYLCASSDPQRRLSGNTIYFGEGSWLTVV.

This rearrangement joins TRBV27 to TRBJ1-2, with 8 positions matching TRBD1. Germline V CDR1 and CDR2: MNHEY, SMNVEV (reference sequence). This CDR3 is 15 amino acids long. The ends lost 5 bases at V and 4 bases at J; junction bases unmatched: 9. CDR3 coding DNA: TGTGCCAGCAGTGATTCCAGGGGGCGAGGCTATGGCTACACCTTC. Amino acids: CASSDSRGRGYGYTF.

V and J are TRBV7-2 and TRBJ2-5, with a possible D match to TRBD2 (6 bases). V was pared by 5 bases and J by 3 bases, with 10 bases between. The germline V gene encodes CDR1 SGHTA and CDR2 FQGNSA. The CDR3 is made up of 13 amino acids. This CDR3 reads CASSPGRKETQYF. CDR3 DNA sequence: TGTGCCAGCAGCCCCGGGAGAAAAGAGACCCAGTACTTC.

The chain recombines TRBV6-6 with TRBJ1-3; TRBD1 is a possible D gene (6 bases). Germline V gives CDR1 MNHNY, CDR2 SVGAGI (reference sequence). The V end was cut by 4 bases, the J end by 1 base, with 11 bases between. This CDR3 contains 15 residues. Written as DNA, the CDR3 is TGTGCCAGCAGTTTCAATCAGGGGTCTGGAAACACCATATATTTT. Its protein product is CASSFNQGSGNTIYF.

V is TRBV6-5 and J is TRBJ2-5, with D perhaps TRBD1 (5 bases). The closer fit of TRBJ2-7 to the DNA end suggests the J call may be wrong. The germline V gene has CDR1 MNHEY and CDR2 SVGAGI. CDR3 length equals 14 residues. The CDR3 nucleotides are TGTGCCAGCAGCCGACCAGGGTTACGGAACGAGCAGTACTTC. Amino acids: CASSRPGLRNEQYF.

This sequence joins TRBV19 and TRBJ1-1; TRBD1 is a possible D gene (6 bases). CDR3 length equals 14 residues. Trimming left V 6 bases short and J 1 base short, with 12 bases between. CDR1 and CDR2 (germline): LNHDA, SQIVND (reference sequence). The CDR3 loop is CASRDSEENTEAFF. The CDR3 DNA is TGTGCCAGTAGGGACAGCGAAGAGAACACTGAAGCTTTCTTT.

The rearrangement uses TRBV29-1 and TRBJ2-1; 10 bases map to TRBD1. Germline lookup yields CDR1 SQVTM and CDR2 ANQGSEA. The CDR3 totals 15 residues. The J segment lost 8 bases and the V segment lost 0 bases, leaving 7 bases of the junction unmatched. CDR3 nucleotide sequence: TGCAGCGTTGAAGAGAGGGGACAGGGGATCGATGAGCAGTTCTTC. Its protein product is CSVEERGQGIDEQFF.

This clone came up a few times. DNA for the CDR3: TGTGCCAGCAAAAAAGGAGGAACAGATACGCAGTATTTT. It translates to CASKKGGTDTQYF. This chain connects TRBV7-2 to TRBJ2-3; maybe TRBD2 (5 bases). Trimming pared 7 bases from V and 3 bases from J, leaving 11 bases between. CDR1 SGHTA and CDR2 FQGNSA come from the germline V gene. The CDR3 is 13 amino acids.

J is TRBJ2-1 and V is TRBV6-1, with 9 bases lining up with TRBD2. The germline V gene has CDR1 MNHNS and CDR2 SASEGT. V lost 7 bases, J lost 2 bases, and 6 bases stayed unmatched. The CDR3 is 15 residues long. The CDR3 loop is CASTSSGGAYNEQFF. The DNA of the CDR3 is TGTGCCAGCACTAGTAGCGGGGGCGCCTACAATGAGCAGTTCTTC.

This clone showed up just once. The chain couples TRBV5-1 to TRBJ2-5; tentative D call: TRBD2 (5 bases). V was trimmed by 3 bases and J by 7 bases, leaving 13 bases between them. The CDR3 is 13 amino acids. The germline gives CDR1 SGHRS, CDR2 YFSETQ. The CDR3 nucleotides read TGCGCCAGCAGCTATTCTAGCTCCGGGACCCAGTACTTC. Protein sequence: CASSYSSSGTQYF.

About this clone itself: The sample holds other DNA sequences that translate to the same CDR3. J is TRBJ2-1 and V is TRBV11-2; D possibly corresponds to TRBD1 (5 bases). Trimming shortened V by 3 bases and J by 8 bases, and 11 bases separated the two germline ends. CDR3 length equals 13 residues. The germline V gene encodes CDR1 SGHAT and CDR2 FQNNGV. CDR3 protein: CASSLDLGDEQFF. DNA for the CDR3: TGTGCCAGCAGCTTGGACCTAGGGGATGAGCAGTTCTTC.

The rearrangement uses TRBV7-6 and TRBJ1-1; D uncertain. The CDR3 sequence is 15 residues long. Deletions cut 6 bases from V and 0 bases from J, with 14 bases between. CDR1 and CDR2 from the germline V gene are SGHVS and FNYEAQ. The CDR3: CASRQIPTLNTEAFF. CDR3 sequence (DNA): TGTGCCAGCAGACAGATTCCAACCTTGAACACTGAAGCTTTCTTT.

The genes are TRBV7-2 and TRBJ2-7; 8 bases line up with TRBD1. Trimming cost V 5 bases and J 3 bases; bases outside gene matches: 3. Germline CDR1 is SGHTA and CDR2 is FQGNSA. The CDR3 runs to 13 residues. The CDR3 DNA is TGTGCCAGCAGCAGGGACAGGTTCTACGAGCAGTACTTC. This codes for CASSRDRFYEQYF.

The chain is built from TRBV10-3 and TRBJ1-6, with 12 bases that match TRBD1. CDR3 size: 15 residues. Germline CDR1 ENHRY, CDR2 SYGVKD. The trim removed 6 bases at V and 8 bases at J, leaving 5 bases unmatched. The DNA of the CDR3 is TGTGCCATCAGCCCCGGGACAGGGGGCTATTCACCCCTCCACTTT. It is translated as CAISPGTGGYSPLHF.

The rearrangement joins TRBV7-9 to TRBJ2-6, with D tentatively TRBD2 (5 bases). The germline gives CDR1 SEHNR, CDR2 FQNEAQ (reference sequence). The CDR3 totals 19 residues. Between the trimmed V and J ends, which lost 5 bases and 2 bases, there was a span of 22 bases. CDR3 residues: CASSRPPGKKNAGANVLTF. The CDR3 DNA reads as TGTGCCAGCAGCCGCCCGCCCGGGAAAAAAAACGCTGGGGCCAACGTCCTGACTTTC.

The rearrangement joins TRBV7-8 to TRBJ2-5, with 11 bases matching TRBD2. The tail of the sequence fits TRBJ2-7 better, so the J call may be wrong. In germline, CDR1 is SGHVS, CDR2 FQNEAQ. The CDR3 extends over 15 amino acids. CDR3 in DNA: TGTGCCAGCAGCTTAGGACTAGCGGGATCCTACGAGCAGTACTTC. Amino acid sequence: CASSLGLAGSYEQYF.

The rearrangement uses TRBV6-5 and TRBJ2-7, with 9 bases matching TRBD1. The CDR3 sequence is 14 residues long. The junction had 10 bases not matched to a gene; V was cut back by 10 bases and J by 3 bases. Looked up from germline, CDR1 is MNHEY and CDR2 is SVGAGI. CDR3 sequence (DNA): TGTGCCACGACTATACCGGGACAGGGCTACGAGCAGTACTTC. Its translation is CATTIPGQGYEQYF.

The gene calls are TRBV6-5 and TRBJ2-5; 9 nucleotides line up with TRBD2. CDR1 is MNHEY and CDR2 is SVGAGI in the germline V gene. With V trimmed by 2 bases and J by 4 bases, 2 bases remained unmatched. The CDR3 spans 14 residues. The CDR3 is CASSYRRGGETQYF. The CDR3 DNA sequence: TGTGCCAGCAGTTACCGGCGGGGGGGAGAGACCCAGTACTTC.

This clone appeared a single time. V is TRBV28 and J is TRBJ2-3; 7 nucleotides agree with TRBD1. This CDR3 contains 14 residues. The V and J ends lost 6 bases and 5 bases, in that order; junction bases with no gene match: 8. CDR1 is MDHEN, CDR2 SYDVKM, per germline. The CDR3 spells CASRQQGNRDTQYF. The CDR3 DNA reads TGTGCCAGCAGACAACAGGGGAATCGAGATACGCAGTATTTT.

The rearrangement joins TRBV5-4 to TRBJ1-1, with D possibly being TRBD1 (6 bases). The CDR3 length is 17 residues. The V end was cut by 3 bases, the J end by 1 base, with 19 bases between. Germline assignment: CDR1 SGHNT and CDR2 YYREEE (reference sequence). The CDR3 sequence is CASSSQQGAGKNTEAFF. The CDR3 nucleotides are TGTGCCAGCAGCTCACAACAGGGAGCCGGGAAGAACACTGAAGCTTTCTTT.

The chain employs TRBV30 and TRBJ1-6; 7 positions match TRBD1. The CDR3 length is 16 residues. Germline CDR1 is GTSNPN and CDR2 is SVGIG (reference sequence). V shed 3 bases, J shed 7 bases, and the junction held 12 bases outside the gene matches. The CDR3 reads CAWSAVGTAKNSPLHF. As DNA, the CDR3 is TGTGCCTGGAGCGCCGTCGGGACAGCCAAAAATTCACCCCTCCACTTT.

This clone occurred a few times. V usage is TRBV27 and J usage is TRBJ1-6, with D unresolved. Trimming took off 5 bases at V and 5 bases at J, with 13 bases between the two ends. Germline V gene lookup returns CDR1 MNHEY and CDR2 SMNVEV (reference sequence). The length of the CDR3 is 15 residues. In nucleotides, the CDR3 is TGTGCCAGCAGTCCCCGTCGGCAGGATAATTCACCCCTCCACTTT. Translating gives CASSPRRQDNSPLHF.

V gene TRBV7-9 combines with J gene TRBJ2-3, with 8 bases identical to TRBD1. This CDR3 contains 16 residues. Germline V gene lookup returns CDR1 SEHNR and CDR2 FQNEAQ (reference sequence). With V trimmed by 5 bases and J by 2 bases, 9 bases remained unmatched. The CDR3 sequence: CASSRDRGDYTDTQYF. CDR3 DNA: TGTGCCAGCAGCCGTGACAGGGGCGATTACACAGATACGCAGTATTTT. The variable domain in full, completed from reference TRBV7-9 and TRBJ2-3, reads DTGVSQNPRHKITKRGQNVTFRCDPISEHNRLYWYRQTLGQGPEFLTYFQNEAQLEKSRLLSDRFSAERPKGSFSTLEIQRTEQGDSAMYLCASSRDRGDYTDTQYFGPGTRLTVL.

The rearrangement uses TRBV5-1 and TRBJ2-7, with D maybe TRBD2 (6 bases). The germline gives CDR1 SGHRS, CDR2 YFSETQ. The CDR3 totals 16 residues. V was shortened by 4 bases and J by 6 bases, with 23 bases between the two germline ends. The CDR3 nucleotides are TGCGCCAGCAGCGGGGGACTTCGTCCCATTATCAGCGAGCAGTACTTC. This sequence encodes CASSGGLRPIISEQYF.